This T cell receptor beta chain was sequenced for a study of technical replicates of blood from several donors. Measured with immunoSEQ multiplex PCR; TCRdb has only the in-frame clones, and not every one. The sample has about 61,000 clones; more than 95% are singletons. The CDR3 loop spans 12 amino acids. With 8 bases clipped from V and 7 bases from J, the junction kept 7 bases outside the gene matches. Germline CDR1 MDHEN, CDR2 SYDVKM. Input material: T cells isolated from PBMCs. V gene TRBV28 combines with J gene TRBJ1-1, with TRBD1 identical over 7 bases. This TCR was recovered from a human donor in good health. CDR3 nucleotides: TGTGCCAGCCGGGACAGCGGATTTGAAGCTTTCTTT. Amino acids: CASRDSGFEAFF.